The next 7 T cell receptor beta chains were all read from a single sample in a study of cytomegalovirus exposure and HLA in healthy donors. Use of 60 Vbeta and 13 Jbeta primers characterized the PCR. Profiled with immunoSEQ multiplex PCR; TCRdb holds only in-frame clones, not every one. The data show approximately 97,000 clones, 70% to 90% seen once. The sample was PBMCs. The receptors stem from a man in his forties in good health and CMV-seronegative.

The rearrangement links TRBV5-1 to TRBJ1-1, with TRBD1 identical over 9 bases. This CDR3 contains 16 residues. Germline V gives CDR1 SGHRS, CDR2 YFSETQ. Trimming removed 4 bases from V and 0 bases from J; junction bases left unmatched: 7. CDR3 sequence reads: CASSPRTGELNTEAFF. For the CDR3, the DNA is TGCGCCAGCAGCCCCCGGACAGGGGAGTTGAACACTGAAGCTTTCTTT.

The gene calls are TRBV13 and TRBJ2-1; TRBD2 matches at 15 bases. This CDR3 is 17 amino acids long. Germline CDR1 and CDR2: PRHDT and FYEKMQ (reference sequence). Unmatched junction bases numbered 8, after V lost 5 bases and J lost 6 bases. The CDR3 is CASSPGTSGGLINEQFF. DNA of the CDR3: TGTGCCAGCAGCCCGGGGACTAGCGGGGGGCTCATCAATGAGCAGTTCTTC.

The gene calls are TRBV9 and TRBJ1-2; a possible D gene is TRBD1 (6 bases). Germline CDR1 reads SGDLS; CDR2 reads YYNGEE. This CDR3 has 16 residues. The V end was cut by 3 bases, the J end by 4 bases, with 19 bases between. This chain's CDR3 is CASSAGGGGVTYGYTF. The CDR3 DNA sequence: TGTGCCAGCAGCGCCGGTGGGGGGGGCGTTACCTATGGCTACACCTTC.

V is TRBV6-5 and J is TRBJ2-7; 8 bases match TRBD1. The CDR3 covers 13 residues. V lost 4 bases, J lost 5 bases, and 4 bases stayed unmatched. Germline V gene sequence: CDR1 MNHEY, CDR2 SVGAGI. The CDR3 protein is CASSSRQGNEQYF. The CDR3 region has the DNA TGTGCCAGCAGTTCCCGACAGGGGAACGAGCAGTACTTC.

The chain combines TRBV7-2 with TRBJ1-1, with D tentatively TRBD1 (5 bases). The germline V and J ends were trimmed by 2 bases and 1 base, with 14 bases remaining between them. Per germline, CDR1 SGHTA and CDR2 FQGNSA. The CDR3 length is 16 residues. CDR3 residues: CASSLRPGLPNTEAFF. In DNA form, the CDR3 reads TGTGCCAGCAGCTTAAGACCGGGACTTCCGAACACTGAAGCTTTCTTT.

The chain uses TRBV19 and TRBJ2-1; TRBD2 might be the D (7 bases). Germline CDR1 reads LNHDA; CDR2 reads SQIVND (reference sequence). This CDR3 is 15 amino acids long. With 1 base removed from V and 3 bases from J, the gap between germline ends came to 10 bases. The CDR3 DNA is TGTGCCAGTAGTATAGCGAGGGGGGGCTACAATGAGCAGTTCTTC. Translating it yields CASSIARGGYNEQFF.

The V gene is TRBV29-1, the J gene TRBJ1-2, with D tentatively TRBD1 (6 bases). Germline lookup yields CDR1 SQVTM and CDR2 ANQGSEA. The CDR3 totals 12 residues. The ends were cut back, 0 bases at V and 13 bases at J, with 15 bases in the middle. CDR3 protein: CSVEDSQGHATF. DNA for the CDR3: TGCAGCGTTGAAGACTCGCAGGGACATGCCACCTTC.